The 8 T cell receptor beta chains below come from one sample, sequenced in a study of human T cells and chemical hapten exposure. TCRdb reanalysed the RACE reads using MiXCR and keeps one entry per CDR3 protein. Of more than 80,000 distinct CDR3 sequences in the sample, 7% to 8% were seen once. Noted time point: patch test 1, 2 weeks after DPC sensitization. Described treatment: therapeutic diphenylcyclopropenone sensitization with weekly scalp DPC. The specimen comprised whole blood, sampled in connection with sensitization to the hapten diphenylcyclopropenone (DPC). All receptors come from a woman aged 25 to 39 with alopecia areata. Some clones in this sample may be carry-over from other donors' samples.

This clonotype showed up many times. This rearrangement joins TRBV5-1 to TRBJ2-1; 7 bases map to TRBD2. V lost 2 bases, J lost 1 base, and 3 bases stayed unmatched. This CDR3 contains 15 residues. Germline CDR1 reads SGHRS; CDR2 reads YFSETQ. CDR3 amino acids: CASSFGGGSYNEQFF. CDR3 coding DNA: TGCGCCAGCAGCTTTGGGGGGGGGTCCTACAATGAGCAGTTCTTC.

The J gene is TRBJ2-1, the V gene TRBV5-1, with no clear D. Germline V gene data show CDR1 as SGHRS and CDR2 as YFSETQ. V lost 4 bases to trimming and J lost 1 base, with 9 bases between them. The CDR3 sequence is 14 residues long. In DNA, the CDR3 is TGCGCCAGCAGCCCTATAGGTTCCTACAATGAGCAGTTCTTC. Residues: CASSPIGSYNEQFF.

This clonotype was counted between two and nine times. The chain uses TRBV9 and TRBJ1-6, with no clear D. CDR3 length: 17 residues. Trimming pared 0 bases from V and 8 bases from J, leaving 18 bases between. Germline V lookup: CDR1 SGDLS, CDR2 YYNGEE. CDR3 amino acids: CASSVGAAEDLYSPLHF. The CDR3, as DNA: TGTGCCAGCAGCGTAGGGGCAGCTGAAGACCTCTATTCACCCCTCCACTTT.

This clonotype was counted many times. The J gene is TRBJ1-6, the V gene TRBV5-6, with 7 bases aligning to TRBD1. The junction had 7 bases not matched to a gene; V was cut back by 6 bases and J by 7 bases. This CDR3 contains 14 residues. From germline, CDR1 is SGHDT and CDR2 YYEEEE. The CDR3 loop reads CASKDRVGNSPLHF. DNA of the CDR3: TGTGCCAGCAAAGACAGGGTTGGGAATTCACCCCTCCACTTT.

This chain connects TRBV12-3 or TRBV12-4 to TRBJ1-2; D gene unclear. The CDR3 runs to 11 residues. Trimming removed 8 bases at V and 0 bases at J, with 4 bases between. The CDR3 DNA reads as TGTGCCAGCGTTTCTAACTATGGCTACACCTTC. Its protein is CASVSNYGYTF.

The table lists this clonotype with many counts. CDR3 amino acids: CAISLDTNYGYTF. As DNA, the CDR3 is TGTGCCATCAGTCTCGACACTAACTATGGCTACACCTTC. V and J are TRBV10-3 and TRBJ1-2, with D uncertain. CDR1 is ENHRY, CDR2 SYGVKD, per germline. The CDR3 has 13 residues. Trimming cost V 5 bases and J 0 bases, with 7 bases left between them.

This clonotype was detected a few times. J is TRBJ1-5 and V is TRBV6-6; TRBD1 matches at 7 bases. Germline V CDR1 and CDR2: MNHNY, SVGAGI (reference sequence). This CDR3 comprises 15 residues. The ends lost 2 bases at V and 2 bases at J; junction bases unmatched: 3. CDR3 in amino acids: CASSYQGTGNQPQHF. CDR3 DNA: TGTGCCAGCAGTTACCAGGGGACAGGCAATCAGCCCCAGCATTTT.

This clonotype was detected once. A much larger clone sits a single nucleotide away, making a read error possible. The J gene is TRBJ1-1, the V gene TRBV29-1, with TRBD1 matching 8 bases. Germline values: CDR1 SQVTM, CDR2 ANQGSEA. The CDR3 loop spans 17 amino acids. V dropped 8 bases and J dropped 10; count of bases not matched to a gene: 27. The CDR3 DNA reads as TGCAGCACCCAAAGACAGGGGAAAAACCGGTACCCCGGCGGAGCTTTCTTT. It is translated as CSTQRQGKNRYPGGAFF.